Included here is one T cell receptor beta chain sequence, with context. Sequence at one end of the junction differs from germline and may be a read error. The sample comes from a study of identifying expanded T cells in peripheral blood. Libraries were prepared by immunoSEQ multiplex PCR; TCRdb keeps only in-frame clonotypes and omits some of them. The sample consists of some 76,000 clones, around 90% of them appearing once. The CDR3 runs 17 residues. The germline V gene has CDR1 SSHAT and CDR2 FNYEAQ (reference sequence). The sequence was collected from a person aged 18 to 70 in good health. The sequencing input was blood. This rearrangement joins TRBV7-7 to TRBJ2-2; tentative D call: TRBD1 (6 bases). The CDR3 sequence: CASSRHRERFDTGELFF. The CDR3 region has the DNA TGTGCTAGCAGCCGGCACAGGGAGAGGTTCGACACCGGGGAGCTGTTTTTT.